The entry below describes one T cell receptor (beta chain). Its antigen is unidentified. Germline-derived CDR1 and CDR2 are MDHEN and SYDVKM. The CDR3 is 15 amino acids. The V gene lost 4 bases and the J gene lost 2 bases, with 12 bases spanning the gap. The data belong to a study of cytomegalovirus exposure and HLA in healthy donors. Libraries were prepared by immunoSEQ multiplex PCR; TCRdb keeps only in-frame clonotypes and omits some of them. The table has 150,000 to 200,000 clones, 86% seen once. Study-level points and caveats: For cytomegalovirus status, the classifier reportedly gave diagnoses with high specificity and sensitivity.

Sequenced: PBMCs. This chain connects TRBV28 to TRBJ1-5; weak D call: TRBD1 (6 bases). The sequence was obtained from a man aged 25 to 40 in good health and CMV-seropositive. The CDR3 DNA is TGTGCCAGCAGTTCCGGAGGGGGACGCAATCAGCCCCAGCATTTT. Protein product: CASSSGGGRNQPQHF.